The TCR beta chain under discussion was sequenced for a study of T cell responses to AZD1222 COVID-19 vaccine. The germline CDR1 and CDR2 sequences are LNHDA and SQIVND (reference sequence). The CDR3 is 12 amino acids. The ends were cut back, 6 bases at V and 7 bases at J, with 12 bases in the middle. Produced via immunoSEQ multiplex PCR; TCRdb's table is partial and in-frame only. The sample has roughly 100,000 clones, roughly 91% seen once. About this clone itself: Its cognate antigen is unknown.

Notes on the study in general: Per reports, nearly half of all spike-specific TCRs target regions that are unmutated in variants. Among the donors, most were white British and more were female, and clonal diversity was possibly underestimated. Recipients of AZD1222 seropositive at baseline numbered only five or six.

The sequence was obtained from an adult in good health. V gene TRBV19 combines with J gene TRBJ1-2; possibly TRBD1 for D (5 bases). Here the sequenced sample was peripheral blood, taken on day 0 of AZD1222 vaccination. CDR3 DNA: TGTGCCAGTAGCAGGGCCGGGGGTGGCTACACCTTC. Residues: CASSRAGGGYTF.